Each of the 21 T cell receptor beta chains below was sequenced from the same sample in a study of blood T cells in healthy people across ages. Together with a sample-barcoded 5' primer, a J-beta primer mix was included in a second PCR lasting roughly 6 to 12 cycles. TCRdb fed the 5' RACE reads into MiXCR, producing one record per CDR3 protein. Here the sample spans about 570,000 distinct CDR3 sequences, around a quarter being singletons. These data also formed part of another study, on T cells of mothers and their children.

Sequencing input: blood. The receptors were sampled from a boy aged 2 to 9 in good health.

This clonotype was seen more than once but under ten times. The V gene is TRBV12-3 or TRBV12-4, the J gene TRBJ1-1; D not resolved. V lost 4 bases and J lost 6, with 18 bases in between. The CDR3 is made up of 15 amino acids. The CDR3 sequence is CASSSRAPKTAEAFF. In DNA, the CDR3 is TGTGCCAGCAGTTCCCGGGCTCCGAAAACGGCTGAAGCTTTCTTT.

This clonotype has just a few counts. This chain links TRBV27 with TRBJ1-1; TRBD1 might be the D (6 bases). Germline CDR1 reads MNHEY; CDR2 reads SMNVEV (reference sequence). CDR3 length: 15 residues. V gave up 2 bases and J gave up 1 base, with 11 bases separating them. In nucleotides, the CDR3 is TGTGCCAGCAGTTTAAGTGTAGGGGGGAACACTGAAGCTTTCTTT. Its protein product is CASSLSVGGNTEAFF.

There are many counts of this clonotype. The CDR3 loop is CSVEVRGAKNIQYF. Written as DNA, the CDR3 is TGCAGCGTTGAAGTCAGGGGAGCCAAAAACATTCAGTACTTC. The chain combines TRBV29-1 with TRBJ2-4, with D tentatively TRBD1 (6 bases). Germline V gene lookup returns CDR1 SQVTM and CDR2 ANQGSEA. CDR3 size: 14 residues. Trimming shortened V by 1 base and J by 0 bases, and 7 bases separated the two germline ends. Full variable domain (outside the CDR3, taken from reference TRBV29-1 and TRBJ2-4): SAVISQKPSRDICQRGTSLTIQCQVDSQVTMMFWYRQQPGQSLTLIATANQGSEATYESGFVIDKFPISRPNLTFSTLTVSNMSPEDSSIYLCSVEVRGAKNIQYFGAGTRLSVL.

This clonotype was observed a handful of times. The rearrangement joins TRBV6-5 to TRBJ2-4; 8 nucleotides agree with TRBD2. V lost 6 bases and J lost 9; bases outside the gene matches: 10. The CDR3 is 14 residues long. Per the germline V gene, CDR1 is MNHEY and CDR2 is SVGAGI. CDR3 sequence (DNA): TGTGCCAGCAGCCCGGTGGGACTAGTCGGCATTCAGTACTTC. It codes for CASSPVGLVGIQYF.

The chain combines TRBV5-1 with TRBJ2-3, with D perhaps matching TRBD2 (6 bases). V lost 0 bases to trimming and J lost 7 bases, with 18 bases between them. This CDR3 contains 16 residues. The germline gives CDR1 SGHRS, CDR2 YFSETQ. CDR3 residues: CASSLEASRGENTQYF. DNA of the CDR3: TGCGCCAGCAGCTTGGAGGCGTCGCGGGGAGAGAATACGCAGTATTTT.

CDR3: CASSQQLLNEQFF. CDR3 in DNA: TGTGCCAGCAGCCAACAGCTCCTCAATGAGCAGTTCTTC. The chain joins TRBV7-9 to TRBJ2-1; D remains unclear. Trimming removed 5 bases at V and 6 bases at J, with 11 bases between. Germline assignment: CDR1 SEHNR and CDR2 FQNEAQ (reference sequence). The length of the CDR3 is 13 residues.

In its sample, this clonotype was seen a few times. The CDR3 protein is CASSFRRGSPLHF. CDR3 DNA sequence: TGTGCCAGCAGCTTCAGAAGGGGTTCACCCCTCCACTTT. This chain uses TRBV7-2 with TRBJ1-6, with TRBD1 as a possible D gene (5 bases). V lost 3 bases to trimming and J lost 9 bases, with 9 bases between them. Per the germline V gene, CDR1 is SGHTA and CDR2 is FQGNSA. The CDR3 loop spans 13 amino acids.

This clonotype was seen more than once but under ten times. V is TRBV6-1 and J is TRBJ2-3; 7 bases are a match to TRBD1. V dropped 6 bases and J dropped 6; count of bases not matched to a gene: 12. Germline V gene lookup returns CDR1 MNHNS and CDR2 SASEGT. This CDR3 spans 15 amino acids. CDR3 loop: CASRRVWTGGDTQYF. The DNA of the CDR3 is TGTGCCAGCAGGAGAGTTTGGACAGGAGGCGATACGCAGTATTTT.

The V gene is TRBV27, the J gene TRBJ2-1, with unresolved D. Germline assignment: CDR1 MNHEY and CDR2 SMNVEV (reference sequence). Trimming left V 5 bases short and J 9 bases short, with 11 bases between. The CDR3 extends over 12 amino acids. The CDR3 sequence: CASSRPRAEQFF. Here the CDR3 DNA reads TGTGCCAGCAGTAGACCTAGAGCTGAGCAGTTCTTC.

This clonotype was seen a handful of times. The chain's CDR3 is CASSHIKGLGEEKLFF. In DNA form, the CDR3 reads TGCGCCAGCAGCCATATAAAGGGACTCGGCGAGGAAAAACTGTTTTTT. The V and J genes are TRBV4-3 and TRBJ1-4; weak D call: TRBD1 (5 bases). This CDR3 contains 16 residues. Germline V lookup: CDR1 LGHNA, CDR2 YSLEER. Between the trimmed V and J ends, which lost 3 bases and 8 bases, there was a span of 19 bases.

In this sample, this clonotype turned up a few times. The chain joins TRBV7-2 to TRBJ2-5, with a possible D match to TRBD2 (6 bases). CDR1 and CDR2 from the germline V gene are SGHTA and FQGNSA. This CDR3 has 16 residues. V was clipped by 1 base and J by 3 bases, with 15 bases between them. The CDR3 loop reads CASSLGRGWVEETQYF. The CDR3 DNA sequence: TGTGCCAGCAGCTTAGGACGGGGGTGGGTAGAAGAGACCCAGTACTTC.

The chain links TRBV7-8 to TRBJ2-5; 7 bases align to TRBD1. The end of the DNA aligns better with TRBJ2-7, so the J call may be wrong. The germline V gene has CDR1 SGHVS and CDR2 FQNEAQ. The CDR3 sequence is 14 residues long. CDR3 amino acids: CASSFRDRDYEQYF. CDR3 sequence (DNA): TGTGCCAGCAGCTTCCGGGACAGAGATTACGAGCAGTACTTC.

The table lists this clonotype with many counts. The chain couples TRBV29-1 to TRBJ1-1; tentative D call: TRBD1 (5 bases). Germline assignment: CDR1 SQVTM and CDR2 ANQGSEA. Trimming left V 4 bases short and J 2 bases short, with 11 bases between. This CDR3 is 13 amino acids long. CDR3 in amino acids: CSVALTANTEAFF. In DNA form, the CDR3 reads TGCAGCGTTGCCTTGACAGCTAACACTGAAGCTTTCTTT.

This chain links TRBV6-1 with TRBJ2-7, with D possibly TRBD1 on 6 matching bases. Germline V lookup: CDR1 MNHNS, CDR2 SASEGT. Trimming removed 6 bases at V and 4 bases at J, with 13 bases between. This CDR3 contains 13 residues. The CDR3 nucleotides read TGTGCCAGCAGGTACAACAGGGAGTACGAGCAGTACTTC. Residues: CASRYNREYEQYF.

V and J are TRBV9 and TRBJ2-1; D might be TRBD1 or TRBD2, each matching 5 bases. The V gene lost 0 bases and the J gene lost 4 bases, with 17 bases spanning the gap. The CDR3 extends over 17 amino acids. The germline V gene encodes CDR1 SGDLS and CDR2 YYNGEE. CDR3 bases: TGTGCCAGCAGCGTAGAGAGTTGGGGGAGTCTATACAATGAGCAGTTCTTC. The encoded protein is CASSVESWGSLYNEQFF.

In its sample, this clonotype was seen a few times. The DNA for the CDR3 is TGTGCCAGCAGCTACGGGGGGCCCCAAGAGACCCAGTACTTC. It specifies CASSYGGPQETQYF. The gene calls are TRBV7-2 and TRBJ2-5; perhaps TRBD2 as D (7 bases). The CDR3 totals 14 residues. In germline, CDR1 is SGHTA, CDR2 FQGNSA. Deletions cut 4 bases from V and 1 base from J, with 10 bases between.

This clonotype has more than one count but fewer than ten. The chain has TRBV7-2 and TRBJ2-5, with 11 bases lining up with TRBD2. CDR1 and CDR2 (germline): SGHTA, FQGNSA. Trimming removed 5 bases from V and 2 bases from J; junction bases left unmatched: 10. The length of the CDR3 is 17 residues. The chain's CDR3 is CASSPRGLAGGQETQYF. CDR3 DNA sequence: TGTGCCAGCAGCCCGCGAGGGTTAGCGGGAGGGCAAGAGACCCAGTACTTC.

This clonotype was seen only a few times. The CDR3 DNA reads TGTGCCAGCAGTCAAGGCCTCCCCACCGGGGAGCTGTTTTTT. It encodes CASSQGLPTGELFF. V usage is TRBV12-3 or TRBV12-4 and J usage is TRBJ2-2, with unresolved D. There are 14 residues in the CDR3. V was trimmed by 5 bases and J by 4 bases, leaving 11 bases between them.

This clonotype appeared once. This chain links TRBV20-1 with TRBJ2-5; no reliable D call. This CDR3 has 13 residues. Trimming stripped 0 bases from V and 4 bases from J, with 9 bases between. The germline V gene has CDR1 DFQATT and CDR2 SNEGSKA (reference sequence). The CDR3 nucleotides read TGCAGTGCTAGAGATTTAGGAGTAGAGACCCAGTACTTC. This encodes CSARDLGVETQYF.

The rearrangement links TRBV7-3 to TRBJ2-1; the match to TRBD2 covers 7 bases. Germline trimming cut 1 base from V and 10 bases from J; bases unmatched to any gene: 4. Germline CDR1 reads SGHTA; CDR2 reads FQGTGA. There are 13 residues in the CDR3. In DNA form, the CDR3 reads TGTGCCAGCAGCTTAATCCCTAGCGGCGAGCAGTTCTTC. Translation: CASSLIPSGEQFF. The variable domain in full, completed from reference TRBV7-3 and TRBJ2-1, reads GAGVSQTPSNKVTEKGKYVELRCDPISGHTALYWYRQSLGQGPEFLIYFQGTGAADDSGLPNDRFFAVRPEGSVSTLKIQRTERGDSAVYLCASSLIPSGEQFFGPGTRLTVL.

This clonotype has just one count. The chain employs TRBV10-3 and TRBJ1-3, with a tentative D call TRBD1 (5 bases). Germline V gene data show CDR1 as ENHRY and CDR2 as SYGVKD. V was pared by 10 bases and J by 0 bases, with 19 bases between. CDR3 size: 16 residues. CDR3 sequence reads: CATTGLRGSSGNTIYF. The CDR3 nucleotides read TGTGCCACAACGGGGCTACGGGGCTCCTCTGGAAACACCATATATTTT.